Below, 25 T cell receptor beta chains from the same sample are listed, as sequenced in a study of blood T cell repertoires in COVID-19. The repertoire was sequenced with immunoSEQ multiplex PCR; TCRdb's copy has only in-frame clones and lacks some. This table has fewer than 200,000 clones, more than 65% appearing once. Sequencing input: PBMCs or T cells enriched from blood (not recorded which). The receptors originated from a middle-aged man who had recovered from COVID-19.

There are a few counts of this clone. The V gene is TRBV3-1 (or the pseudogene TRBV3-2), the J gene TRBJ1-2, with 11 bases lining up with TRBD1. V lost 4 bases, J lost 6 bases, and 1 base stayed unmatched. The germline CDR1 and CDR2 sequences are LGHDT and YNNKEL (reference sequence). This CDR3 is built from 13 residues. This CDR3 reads CASSRTGGNGYTF. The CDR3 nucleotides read TGTGCCAGCAGCCGGACAGGGGGCAATGGCTACACCTTC.

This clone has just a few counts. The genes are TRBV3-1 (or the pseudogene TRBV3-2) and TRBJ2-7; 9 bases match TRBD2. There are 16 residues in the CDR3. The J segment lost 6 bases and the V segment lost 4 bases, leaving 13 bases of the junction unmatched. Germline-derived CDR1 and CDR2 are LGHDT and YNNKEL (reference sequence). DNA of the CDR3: TGTGCCAGCAGCCGCATCGATGGCGGGGGGGCCGGCGAGCAGTACTTC. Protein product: CASSRIDGGGAGEQYF.

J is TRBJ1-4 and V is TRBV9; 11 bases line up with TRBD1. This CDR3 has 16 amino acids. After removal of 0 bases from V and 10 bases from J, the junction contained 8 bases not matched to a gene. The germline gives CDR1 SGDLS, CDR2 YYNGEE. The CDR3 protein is CASSVGTGGARGKLFF. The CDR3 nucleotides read TGTGCCAGCAGCGTAGGGACAGGGGGCGCAAGGGGAAAACTGTTTTTT.

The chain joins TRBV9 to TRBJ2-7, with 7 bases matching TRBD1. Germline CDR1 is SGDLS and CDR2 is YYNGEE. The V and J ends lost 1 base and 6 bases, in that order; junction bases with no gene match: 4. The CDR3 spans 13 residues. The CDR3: CASSVRQGSEQYF. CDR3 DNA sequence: TGTGCCAGCAGCGTAAGACAGGGCTCCGAGCAGTACTTC.

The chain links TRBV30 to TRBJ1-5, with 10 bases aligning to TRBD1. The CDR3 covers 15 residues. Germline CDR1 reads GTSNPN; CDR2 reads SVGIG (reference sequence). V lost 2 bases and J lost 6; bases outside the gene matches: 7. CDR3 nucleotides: TGTGCCTGGAGTTGGGGGACAGGGGACGGTCAGCCCCAGCATTTT. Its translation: CAWSWGTGDGQPQHF.

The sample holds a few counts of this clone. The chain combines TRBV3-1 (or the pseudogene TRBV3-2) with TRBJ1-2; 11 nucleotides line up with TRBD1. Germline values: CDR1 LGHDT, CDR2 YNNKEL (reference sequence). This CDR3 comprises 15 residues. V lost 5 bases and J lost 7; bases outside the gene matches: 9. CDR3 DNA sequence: TGTGCCAGCAGCTTGCGGGACAGGGGGTATGGTGGCTACACCTTC. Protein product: CASSLRDRGYGGYTF.

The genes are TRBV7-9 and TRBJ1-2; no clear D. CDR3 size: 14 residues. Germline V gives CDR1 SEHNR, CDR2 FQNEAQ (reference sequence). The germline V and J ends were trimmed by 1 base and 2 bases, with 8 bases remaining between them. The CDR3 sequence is CASSLDAQNYGYTF. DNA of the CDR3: TGTGCCAGCAGCTTAGACGCTCAGAACTATGGCTACACCTTC.

The CDR3 DNA sequence: TGCGCCAGCAGTCAGGGGGCGGATCAGCCCCAGCATTTT. Amino acid sequence: CASSQGADQPQHF. The chain carries TRBV10-1 and TRBJ1-5; the match to TRBD1 covers 8 bases. This CDR3 has 13 residues. Germline V CDR1 and CDR2: WNHNN, SYGVQD (reference sequence). With 5 bases clipped from V and 5 bases from J, the junction kept 2 bases outside the gene matches.

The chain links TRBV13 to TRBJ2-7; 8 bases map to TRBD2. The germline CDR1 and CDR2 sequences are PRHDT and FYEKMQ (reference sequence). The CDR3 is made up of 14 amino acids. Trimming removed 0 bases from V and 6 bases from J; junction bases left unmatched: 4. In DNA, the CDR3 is TGTGCCAGCAGCTTAGGTAGCGGGGTCTTCGAGCAGTACTTC. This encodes CASSLGSGVFEQYF.

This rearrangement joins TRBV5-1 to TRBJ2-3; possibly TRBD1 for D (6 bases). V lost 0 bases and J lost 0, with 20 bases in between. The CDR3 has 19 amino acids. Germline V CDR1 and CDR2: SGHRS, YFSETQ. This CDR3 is CASSLGWQGTRASTDTQYF. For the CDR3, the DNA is TGCGCCAGCAGCTTGGGTTGGCAGGGGACGCGTGCTAGCACAGATACGCAGTATTTT.

The CDR3 coding sequence is TGTGCCACCAGTGAGCCCGGGATCCAAAGCCAGAATGAGCAGTTCTTC. This codes for CATSEPGIQSQNEQFF. The chain employs TRBV24-1 and TRBJ2-1; D perhaps matches TRBD2 (5 bases). Between the trimmed V and J ends, which lost 4 bases and 7 bases, there was a span of 19 bases. The CDR3 is 16 residues long. In germline, CDR1 is KGHDR, CDR2 SFDVKD.

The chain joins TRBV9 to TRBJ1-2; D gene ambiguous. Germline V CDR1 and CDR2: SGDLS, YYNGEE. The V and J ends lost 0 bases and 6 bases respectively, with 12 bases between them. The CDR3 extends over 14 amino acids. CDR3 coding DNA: TGTGCCAGCAGCGTAGCTACGAGAAGCAATGGCTACACCTTC. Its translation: CASSVATRSNGYTF.

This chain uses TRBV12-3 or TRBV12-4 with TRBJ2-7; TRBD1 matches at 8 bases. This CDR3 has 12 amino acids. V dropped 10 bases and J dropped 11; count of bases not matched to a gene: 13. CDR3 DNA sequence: TGTGCCAACCCAAAGTACAGGGGGATGGAGTACTTC. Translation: CANPKYRGMEYF.

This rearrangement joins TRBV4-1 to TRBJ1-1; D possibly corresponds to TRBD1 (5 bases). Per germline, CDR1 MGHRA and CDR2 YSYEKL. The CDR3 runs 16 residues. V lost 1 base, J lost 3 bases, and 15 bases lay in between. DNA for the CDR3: TGCGCCAGCAGCCAAGTTAGGGGCTGGGGGGACACTGAAGCTTTCTTT. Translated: CASSQVRGWGDTEAFF.

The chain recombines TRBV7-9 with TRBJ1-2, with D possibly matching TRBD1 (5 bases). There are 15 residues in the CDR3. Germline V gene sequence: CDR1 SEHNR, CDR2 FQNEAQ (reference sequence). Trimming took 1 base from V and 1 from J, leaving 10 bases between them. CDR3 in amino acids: CASSLDRRYNYGYTF. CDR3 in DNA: TGTGCCAGCAGCTTAGACAGGCGATATAACTATGGCTACACCTTC.

CDR3: CASSPAAPDTQYF. As DNA, the CDR3 is TGTGCCAGCAGTCCTGCAGCGCCAGATACGCAGTATTTT. This chain joins TRBV12-3 or TRBV12-4 and TRBJ2-3; no definite D call. The ends were cut back, 5 bases at V and 4 bases at J, with 10 bases in the middle. This CDR3 is 13 amino acids long.

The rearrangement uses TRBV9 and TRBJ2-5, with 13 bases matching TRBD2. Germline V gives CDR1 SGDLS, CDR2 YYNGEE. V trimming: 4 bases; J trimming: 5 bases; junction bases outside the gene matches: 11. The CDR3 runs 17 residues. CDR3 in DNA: TGTGCCAGCAGCACCAGACTAGCGGGGGGCACTGTCGAGACCCAGTACTTC. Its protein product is CASSTRLAGGTVETQYF.

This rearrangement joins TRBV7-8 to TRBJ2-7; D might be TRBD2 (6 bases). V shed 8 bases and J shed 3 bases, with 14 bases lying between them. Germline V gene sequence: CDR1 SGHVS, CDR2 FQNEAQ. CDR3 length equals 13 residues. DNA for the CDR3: TGTGCCAGCCTACCCCGGCGGGGCTACGAGCAGTACTTC. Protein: CASLPRRGYEQYF.

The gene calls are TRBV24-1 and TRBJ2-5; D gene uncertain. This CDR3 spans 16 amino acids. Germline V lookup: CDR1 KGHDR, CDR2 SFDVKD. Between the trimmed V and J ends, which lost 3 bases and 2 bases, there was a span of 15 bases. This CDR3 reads CATSDKKSGLQETQYF. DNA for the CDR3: TGTGCCACCAGTGATAAGAAGTCAGGATTGCAAGAGACCCAGTACTTC.

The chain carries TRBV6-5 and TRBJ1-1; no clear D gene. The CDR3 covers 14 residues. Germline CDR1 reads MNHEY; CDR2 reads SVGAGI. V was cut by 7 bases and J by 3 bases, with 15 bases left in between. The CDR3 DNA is TGTGCCAGCAACCAGCAAGGCGGATACACTGAAGCTTTCTTT. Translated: CASNQQGGYTEAFF.

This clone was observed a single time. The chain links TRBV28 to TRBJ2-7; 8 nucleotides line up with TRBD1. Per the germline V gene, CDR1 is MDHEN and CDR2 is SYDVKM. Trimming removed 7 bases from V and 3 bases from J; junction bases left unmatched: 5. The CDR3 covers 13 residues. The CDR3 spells CASTQDRDYEQYF. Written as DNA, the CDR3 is TGTGCCAGCACCCAGGACAGGGACTACGAGCAGTACTTC.

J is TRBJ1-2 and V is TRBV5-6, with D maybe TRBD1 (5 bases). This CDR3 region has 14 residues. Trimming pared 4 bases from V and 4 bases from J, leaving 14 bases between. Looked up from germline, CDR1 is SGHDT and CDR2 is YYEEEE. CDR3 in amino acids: CASSPGGGIYGYTF. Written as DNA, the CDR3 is TGTGCCAGCAGCCCGGGGGGAGGGATCTATGGCTACACCTTC. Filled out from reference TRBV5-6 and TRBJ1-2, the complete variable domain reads DAGVTQSPTHLIKTRGQQVTLRCSPKSGHDTVSWYQQALGQGPQFIFQYYEEEERQRGNFPDRFSGHQFPNYSSELNVNALLLGDSALYLCASSPGGGIYGYTFGSGTRLTVV.

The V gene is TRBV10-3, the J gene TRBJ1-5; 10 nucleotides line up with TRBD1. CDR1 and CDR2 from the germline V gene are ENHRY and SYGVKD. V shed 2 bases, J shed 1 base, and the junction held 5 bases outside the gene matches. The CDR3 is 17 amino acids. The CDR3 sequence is CAISEGDRGISNQPQHF. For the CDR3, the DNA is TGTGCCATCAGTGAGGGGGACAGGGGCATAAGCAATCAGCCCCAGCATTTT.

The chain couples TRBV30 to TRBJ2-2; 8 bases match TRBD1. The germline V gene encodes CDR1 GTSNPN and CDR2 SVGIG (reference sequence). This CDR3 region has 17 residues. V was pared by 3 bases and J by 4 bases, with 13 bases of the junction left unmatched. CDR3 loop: CAWRGPRQGAVTGELFF. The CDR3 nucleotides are TGTGCCTGGAGGGGACCGCGCCAGGGGGCGGTCACCGGGGAGCTGTTTTTT.

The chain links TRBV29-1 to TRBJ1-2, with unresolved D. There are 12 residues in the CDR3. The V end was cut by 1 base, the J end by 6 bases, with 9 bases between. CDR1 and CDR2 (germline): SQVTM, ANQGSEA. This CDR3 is CSVEVPPNGYTF. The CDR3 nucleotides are TGCAGCGTTGAAGTCCCTCCTAATGGCTACACCTTC.